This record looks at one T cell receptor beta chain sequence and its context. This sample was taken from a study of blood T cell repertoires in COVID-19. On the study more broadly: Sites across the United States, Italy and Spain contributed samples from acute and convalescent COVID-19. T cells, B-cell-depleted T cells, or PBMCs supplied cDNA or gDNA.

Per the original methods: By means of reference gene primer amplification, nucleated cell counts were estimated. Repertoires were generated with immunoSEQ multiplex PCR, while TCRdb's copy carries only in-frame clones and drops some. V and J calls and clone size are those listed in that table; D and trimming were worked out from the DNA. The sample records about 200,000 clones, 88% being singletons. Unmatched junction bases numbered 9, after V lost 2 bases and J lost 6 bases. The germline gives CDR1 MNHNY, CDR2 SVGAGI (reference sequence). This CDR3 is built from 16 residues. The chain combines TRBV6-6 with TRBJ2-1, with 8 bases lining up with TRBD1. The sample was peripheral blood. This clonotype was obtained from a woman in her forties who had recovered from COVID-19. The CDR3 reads CASSYPTGTGPNEQFF. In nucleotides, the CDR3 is TGTGCCAGCAGTTACCCGACCGGGACAGGCCCCAATGAGCAGTTCTTC.